The present entry profiles one TCR beta chain with its context. The record originates from a study of T cell repertoires in ileal Crohn's disease. TCRB immunosequencing input was about 520 nanograms of biopsy DNA per sample. Sequenced by immunoSEQ multiplex PCR; TCRdb stores in-frame clones only, minus some. The table lists about 13,000 clones, roughly 80% of them singletons, with roughly 15% in the top ten. Germline V gene data show CDR1 as SGHRS and CDR2 as YFSETQ. This CDR3 contains 14 residues. Trimming stripped 3 bases from V and 6 bases from J, with 13 bases between. Regarding time point: neoterminal ileum biopsy at postoperative endoscopy, about 6 months after surgery.

This TCR was sampled from an adult with Crohn's disease. The source material was ileal tissue. This chain connects TRBV5-1 to TRBJ2-1; a weak D match, TRBD2 (6 bases). CDR3 loop: CASSSDTSPNEQFF. CDR3 DNA sequence: TGCGCCAGCAGCTCTGATACTAGCCCCAATGAGCAGTTCTTC.